This T cell receptor beta chain was captured by sequencing in a study of T cell responses to AZD1222 COVID-19 vaccine. The wider study: Pooled together were second doses at about 4 or about 12 weeks. Study results and caveats: CD4 TCRs associated with vaccination spanned spike, dominating at 160-218 and 743-854.

This table comes from immunoSEQ multiplex PCR, and its TCRdb copy is limited to in-frame clones, with some not included. The sample includes about 130,000 clones, about 82% seen only once; the top ten take roughly 12%. Concerning this clone: The antigen remains undetermined.

V was pared by 4 bases and J by 10 bases, with 7 bases of the junction left unmatched. CDR1 and CDR2 (germline): LGHNA, YNFKEQ. This CDR3 spans 15 amino acids. The chain carries TRBV4-2 and TRBJ2-2; 12 bases match TRBD2. The origin of this receptor is an adult in good health. The sample here was peripheral blood, taken on day 0 of AZD1222 vaccination. CDR3 DNA sequence: TGTGCCAGCAGCCCAGCTGGGACTAGCGGGCCGGAGCTGTTTTTT. Translated: CASSPAGTSGPELFF.